This T cell receptor (beta chain) was obtained from a study of T cells in Graves' hyperthyroidism and ophthalmopathy. Study-wide context: Peripheral blood was drawn at first diagnosis, prior to all treatment. Study results and caveats: A 13 V-J model separated ophthalmopathy from stable hyperthyroidism.

RNA transcripts served as the template for amplifying TCR beta CDR3 regions. An initial round of RT-PCR targeting the TCR CDR3 relied on the HTBI primer set. TCRdb reprocessed the multiplex PCR reads via MiXCR and lists one record per CDR3 protein. The sample gives hundreds of thousands of distinct CDR3 sequences, 11% to 15% of which show up once; around 5.4% is in the top ten. With regard to this clonotype: What it recognizes is unknown.

The CDR3 is made up of 17 amino acids. From germline, CDR1 is MNHEY and CDR2 SVGEGT. Trimming cost V 0 bases and J 6 bases; bases outside gene matches: 7. The sample taken for sequencing was blood. The chain joins TRBV6-2 or TRBV6-3 to TRBJ1-3; 11 bases fit TRBD1. This TCR was recovered from a woman aged 30 to 39 with Graves' hyperthyroidism that later progressed to Graves' ophthalmopathy. In nucleotides, the CDR3 is TGTGCCAGCAGTTACTCGGCGGGACAGGGGGAAGAAAACACCATATATTTT. This encodes CASSYSAGQGEENTIYF.